These 27 T cell receptor beta chains were sequenced from one sample in a study of prognosis after radiotherapy for stage I lung cancer. Amplicons of TCR beta CDR3 were generated from genomic DNA by two-round multiplex PCR. Amplification during the initial PCR round employed primers specific to each TRBV and TRBJ gene. In TCRdb, the multiplex PCR reads were re-called with MiXCR into one record per CDR3 protein. Found here are approximately 35,000 distinct CDR3 sequences, 30% to 35% of them singletons; the top ten hold 25% to 30%. The specimen was PBMCs, collected before or after stereotactic body radiation therapy (not recorded which). The source of these receptors is a donor aged 50 or older with non-small cell lung cancer.

This clonotype was seen repeatedly, ten times or more. The CDR3 loop is CASSQELSNTIYF. Here the CDR3 DNA reads TGTGCCAGCAGCCAAGAACTTTCCAACACCATATATTTT. The rearrangement joins TRBV3-1 to TRBJ1-3; D not certain. Looked up from germline, CDR1 is LGHDT and CDR2 is YNNKEL (reference sequence). The V end was cut by 0 bases, the J end by 7 bases, with 7 bases between. This CDR3 is built from 13 residues.

This clonotype was picked up one time. Only one base separates this from a far larger clonotype, so it likely reflects a read error. This chain joins TRBV5-1 and TRBJ2-7; 10 bases are a match to TRBD2. The last part of the DNA fits TRBJ2-5 better; the J call may be wrong. Germline CDR1 and CDR2: SGHRS and YFSETQ. The CDR3 totals 15 residues. The CDR3 DNA sequence: TGCGCCAGCAGCGTGGGACTAGCGTCTGGTGAGACCCAGTACTTC. Its translation is CASSVGLASGETQYF.

This chain links TRBV7-8 with TRBJ2-7, with a possible D match to TRBD1 (5 bases). Germline CDR1 and CDR2: SGHVS and FQNEAQ. V was shortened by 3 bases and J by 1 base, with 22 bases between the two germline ends. The CDR3 has 18 amino acids. CDR3 bases: TGTGCCAGCAGCTTCGGTGGTGGGGCGTTGGGTTTATCCTACGAGCAGTACTTC. Protein: CASSFGGGALGLSYEQYF.

This clonotype has at least ten counts. This chain connects TRBV10-3 to TRBJ1-6; 7 nucleotides align to TRBD1. Germline trimming cut 10 bases from V and 7 bases from J; bases unmatched to any gene: 10. CDR3 length: 14 residues. Germline lookup yields CDR1 ENHRY and CDR2 SYGVKD. This CDR3 reads CATTDRVDNSPLHF. In DNA form, the CDR3 reads TGTGCCACCACCGACAGGGTGGACAATTCACCCCTCCACTTT.

This clonotype was found a few times. This may be a read error, as it is one base from a much larger clone. V is TRBV20-1 and J is TRBJ1-4, with TRBD1 matching over 9 bases. Germline trimming cut 0 bases from V and 7 bases from J; bases unmatched to any gene: 3. The CDR3 spans 14 residues. In germline, CDR1 is DFQATT, CDR2 SNEGSKA (reference sequence). DNA for the CDR3: TGCAGTGCTAGAGACGAGACAGGGGGTGAAAAACTGTTTTTT. It yields the protein CSARDETGGEKLFF.

This clonotype has a count of ten or more. The CDR3 DNA sequence: TGCGCCAGCAGACGGGAGAACACTGAAGCTTTCTTT. This codes for CASRRENTEAFF. This chain joins TRBV5-1 and TRBJ1-1, with no clear D. Trimming took off 5 bases at V and 1 base at J, with 6 bases between the two ends. Per germline, CDR1 SGHRS and CDR2 YFSETQ. This CDR3 is 12 amino acids long.

This clonotype was seen at least ten times. The V call is TRBV12-3 or TRBV12-4, the J call TRBJ2-5; 7 nucleotides align to TRBD2. CDR3 size: 14 residues. The junction had 8 bases not matched to a gene; V was cut back by 6 bases and J by 4 bases. CDR3 protein: CASSLSTGGETQYF. DNA for the CDR3: TGTGCCAGCAGCTTGAGCACGGGGGGAGAGACCCAGTACTTC.

This clonotype was observed many times. The chain carries TRBV30 and TRBJ1-4; D uncertain. V was cut by 0 bases and J by 8 bases, with 10 bases left in between. Germline-derived CDR1 and CDR2 are GTSNPN and SVGIG (reference sequence). This CDR3 has 13 amino acids. CDR3 sequence: CAWSVQAGEKLFF. The CDR3 DNA reads as TGTGCCTGGAGTGTCCAGGCTGGGGAAAAACTGTTTTTT.

This clonotype was recorded at least ten times. This chain connects TRBV12-3 or TRBV12-4 to TRBJ1-2; tentative D call: TRBD1 (5 bases). The V and J ends lost 4 bases and 0 bases respectively, with 15 bases between them. There are 16 residues in the CDR3. The CDR3 coding sequence is TGTGCCAGCAGTTCTCAGGGTAAAATGGCTAACTATGGCTACACCTTC. Protein: CASSSQGKMANYGYTF.

This clonotype was observed at least ten times. The chain has TRBV10-3 and TRBJ2-1; TRBD1 might be the D (5 bases). There are 12 residues in the CDR3. V was shortened by 5 bases and J by 14 bases, with 16 bases between the two germline ends. Germline CDR1 and CDR2: ENHRY and SYGVKD. The CDR3 is CAISLQGYSKFF. The CDR3, as DNA: TGTGCCATCAGTCTCCAGGGTTACAGCAAGTTCTTC.

This clonotype was recorded at least ten times. This chain connects TRBV7-8 to TRBJ2-7, with TRBD1 matching 11 bases. The CDR3 sequence is 14 residues long. Germline assignment: CDR1 SGHVS and CDR2 FQNEAQ. The J segment lost 6 bases and the V segment lost 3 bases, leaving 4 bases of the junction unmatched. Here the CDR3 DNA reads TGTGCCAGCAGCTTCGGACAGGGGGCTTCCGAGCAGTACTTC. This translates into CASSFGQGASEQYF.

This clonotype was counted many times. The chain carries TRBV13 and TRBJ2-2; D gene unclear. The CDR3 totals 14 residues. Germline V gene sequence: CDR1 PRHDT, CDR2 FYEKMQ (reference sequence). V lost 5 bases and J 6 bases, leaving 13 bases between the germline ends. Written as DNA, the CDR3 is TGTGCCAGCAGCACTCCTGGTGGGTCCGGGGAGCTGTTTTTT. This gives the protein CASSTPGGSGELFF.

In this sample, this clonotype turned up many times. Just one base apart from a much larger clone, this may be a read error. This chain joins TRBV6-1 and TRBJ2-7; TRBD1 aligns across 7 bases. Germline V gene data show CDR1 as MNHNS and CDR2 as SASEGT. J lost 1 base, V lost 7 bases, and 10 bases had no gene match. This CDR3 region has 15 residues. The CDR3 nucleotides are TGTGCCAGCATTTCCCGAGGGGGCGAGTCCTACGAGCAGTACTTC. Amino acid sequence: CASISRGGESYEQYF.

This clonotype has ten or more counts. The V gene is TRBV6-1, the J gene TRBJ2-1; possibly TRBD2 for D (6 bases). CDR1 MNHNS and CDR2 SASEGT come from the germline V gene. The CDR3 has 13 amino acids. Trimming removed 1 base from V and 10 bases from J, with 11 bases in between. CDR3 protein: CASSEVEGLEQFF. The CDR3 DNA follows: TGTGCCAGCAGTGAAGTGGAGGGGTTGGAGCAGTTCTTC.

The sample holds a few counts of this clonotype. A read error is possible here, since a much larger clone lies one base away. The chain uses TRBV12-3 or TRBV12-4 and TRBJ1-1, with TRBD1 identical over 9 bases. The length of the CDR3 is 12 residues. V shed 7 bases and J 4 bases; nucleotides not matched to a gene: 1. This CDR3 is CASMTGGTEAFF. In DNA, the CDR3 is TGTGCCAGCATGACAGGGGGCACTGAAGCTTTCTTT.

Of note for this clonotype: This is likely an artifact of a read error, given a far larger clone one base away. This rearrangement joins TRBV6-8 to TRBJ1-2, with D possibly being TRBD1 (5 bases). Trimming stripped 4 bases from V and 5 bases from J, with 20 bases between. There are 16 residues in the CDR3. Looked up from germline, CDR1 is MNHGY and CDR2 is SAAAGT. CDR3 amino acids: CASSLGLAAVGYGYTF. In nucleotides, the CDR3 is TGTGCCAGCAGTTTGGGGCTCGCGGCAGTCGGGTATGGCTACACCTTC.

This clonotype was counted ten times or more. V is TRBV10-3 and J is TRBJ1-3; D remains unclear. CDR3 length equals 15 residues. CDR1 ENHRY and CDR2 SYGVKD come from the germline V gene. Trimming stripped 7 bases from V and 0 bases from J, with 13 bases between. Here the CDR3 reads CAITDSSNSGNTIYF. CDR3 DNA: TGTGCCATCACCGACTCCTCTAACTCTGGAAACACCATATATTTT.

In its sample, this clonotype was seen many times. The chain uses TRBV19 and TRBJ1-1, with a weak D call TRBD1 (6 bases). The CDR3 extends over 13 amino acids. CDR1 LNHDA and CDR2 SQIVND come from the germline V gene (reference sequence). V gave up 5 bases and J gave up 3 bases, with 10 bases separating them. In DNA form, the CDR3 reads TGTGCCAGTAGTGCCCCAGGGGACACTGAAGCTTTCTTT. Translation gives CASSAPGDTEAFF.

The chain employs TRBV7-8 and TRBJ2-1; no clear D. The CDR3 runs to 15 residues. Trimming removed 3 bases at V and 2 bases at J, with 11 bases between. Germline V gives CDR1 SGHVS, CDR2 FQNEAQ. CDR3 coding DNA: TGTGCCAGCAGCTTTCGTGTCCAAACCTACAATGAGCAGTTCTTC. Encoded protein: CASSFRVQTYNEQFF.

This clonotype was seen at least ten times. This chain links TRBV6-1 with TRBJ2-1, with 7 positions matching TRBD2. With 7 bases clipped from V and 0 bases from J, the junction kept 6 bases outside the gene matches. Looked up from germline, CDR1 is MNHNS and CDR2 is SASEGT. This CDR3 is built from 15 residues. This CDR3 is CASKARGSSYNEQFF. The CDR3, as DNA: TGTGCCAGCAAAGCGCGGGGGAGCTCCTACAATGAGCAGTTCTTC.

Regarding this clonotype: One junction end disagrees with the germline gene, perhaps due to a read error. This chain links TRBV7-2 with TRBJ2-3; 10 bases are shared with TRBD2. The CDR3 loop spans 16 amino acids. Germline V gives CDR1 SGHTA, CDR2 FQGNSA. CDR3: CASSSLLAGFTDTQYF. The CDR3 bases are TGTGCCAGCAGCTCACTACTAGCGGGGTTCACAGATACTCAGTATTTT.

The table lists this clonotype with many counts. This chain uses TRBV7-2 with TRBJ1-5, with D unresolved. V dropped 1 base and J dropped 0 bases, with 10 bases sitting between them. The CDR3 contains 16 residues. Germline-derived CDR1 and CDR2 are SGHTA and FQGNSA. This CDR3 reads CASSLGAVNSNQPQHF. CDR3 coding DNA: TGTGCCAGCAGCTTAGGGGCAGTTAATAGCAATCAGCCCCAGCATTTT.

The chain joins TRBV6-2 or TRBV6-3 to TRBJ2-2; D gene unclear. The CDR3 contains 14 residues. The V gene's germline CDR1 is MNHEY and CDR2 SVGEGT. V lost 8 bases and J 2 bases, leaving 12 bases between the germline ends. CDR3 in amino acids: CASCALTNTGELFF. CDR3 in DNA: TGTGCCAGCTGCGCACTCACTAACACCGGGGAGCTGTTTTTT.

Comments on this clonotype: Just one base apart from a much larger clone, this may be a read error. This rearrangement joins TRBV6-5 to TRBJ1-1; D gene unclear. This CDR3 region has 16 residues. Germline values: CDR1 MNHEY, CDR2 SVGAGI. The ends were cut back, 4 bases at V and 3 bases at J, with 18 bases in the middle. Written as DNA, the CDR3 is TGTGCCAGCAGTTCCTCAAAAGGATTCGGGGACACTGAAGCTTTCTTT. Translation gives CASSSSKGFGDTEAFF.

Judged by abundance, this clonotype is medium-sized. The J gene is TRBJ2-1, the V gene TRBV19, with D tentatively TRBD2 (5 bases). The germline V gene encodes CDR1 LNHDA and CDR2 SQIVND (reference sequence). V was trimmed by 3 bases and J by 0 bases, leaving 6 bases between them. The CDR3 is made up of 14 amino acids. For the CDR3, the DNA is TGTGCCAGTAGTATCGGAGGCTCCTACAATGAGCAGTTCTTC. Its protein is CASSIGGSYNEQFF.

The table lists this clonotype with many counts. The chain links TRBV15 to TRBJ2-3, with D hard to call. V was pared by 0 bases and J by 1 base, with 5 bases between. The CDR3 has 14 residues. CDR1 LNHNV and CDR2 YYDKDF come from the germline V gene (reference sequence). For the CDR3, the DNA is TGTGCCACCAGCAGAGATTCCCGCACAGATACGCAGTATTTT. Its translation is CATSRDSRTDTQYF.

On this clonotype itself: With a far larger clone one base away, a read error is the likely cause. The chain couples TRBV6-8 to TRBJ2-7; TRBD2 is a possible D gene (5 bases). This CDR3 has 13 amino acids. In germline, CDR1 is MNHGY, CDR2 SAAAGT. The V and J ends lost 7 bases and 1 base respectively, with 11 bases between them. CDR3 DNA sequence: TGTGCCAGCACCCTATCGGGGTCCTACGAGCAGTACTTC. It codes for CASTLSGSYEQYF.